Shown below are 16 T cell receptor beta chains from a single sample sequenced in a study of T cells after posttransplantation cyclophosphamide. The repertoire was sequenced with immunoSEQ multiplex PCR; TCRdb's copy has only in-frame clones and lacks some. The table lists over 5,500 clones, approximately 98% of them singletons. Sequences were obtained from naive CD8+ T cells sorted from PBMCs. The receptors were gathered from a woman in her twenties or thirties in good health and a related stem cell transplant donor.

J is TRBJ2-7 and V is TRBV29-1; 7 positions agree with TRBD1. V lost 1 base to trimming and J lost 4 bases; unmatched junction nucleotides: 7. CDR3 length: 14 amino acids. CDR1 and CDR2 (germline): SQVTM, ANQGSEA. The CDR3: CSVEGTGGGYEQYF. In DNA form, the CDR3 reads TGCAGCGTTGAAGGGACAGGAGGAGGTTACGAGCAGTACTTC.

J is TRBJ1-1 and V is TRBV19, with TRBD1 matching 7 bases. V lost 7 bases, J lost 3 bases, and 14 bases stayed unmatched. Germline values: CDR1 LNHDA, CDR2 SQIVND (reference sequence). The CDR3 extends over 16 amino acids. In DNA, the CDR3 is TGTGCCAGTAACGTAAGGGGGCCGGGATCGGACACTGAAGCTTTCTTT. This encodes CASNVRGPGSDTEAFF.

The rearrangement joins TRBV13 to TRBJ2-5, with 10 bases fitting TRBD1. From germline, CDR1 is PRHDT and CDR2 FYEKMQ (reference sequence). The CDR3 sequence is 15 residues long. With V trimmed by 5 bases and J by 1 base, 4 bases remained unmatched. The CDR3, as DNA: TGTGCCAGCAGCCCACGGGACAGGGGCCAAGAGACCCAGTACTTC. This gives the protein CASSPRDRGQETQYF.

The chain joins TRBV6-5 to TRBJ2-3; no reliable D call. The CDR3 length is 13 residues. The germline V and J ends were trimmed by 6 bases and 2 bases, with 9 bases remaining between them. Germline CDR1 is MNHEY and CDR2 is SVGAGI. The CDR3 spells CASRASVTDTQYF. In DNA form, the CDR3 reads TGTGCCAGCAGAGCTTCCGTCACAGATACGCAGTATTTT.

V and J are TRBV9 and TRBJ2-1, with D possibly matching TRBD2 (7 bases). Trimming removed 3 bases from V and 6 bases from J, with 13 bases in between. CDR1 and CDR2 (germline): SGDLS, YYNGEE. The CDR3 length is 14 residues. DNA of the CDR3: TGTGCCAGCAGCGAGGGGGGGGCCTCCAATGAGCAGTTCTTC. It encodes CASSEGGASNEQFF.

The chain employs TRBV19 and TRBJ2-5; tentative D call: TRBD1 (7 bases). This CDR3 comprises 14 residues. Per germline, CDR1 LNHDA and CDR2 SQIVND (reference sequence). V was cut by 8 bases and J by 0 bases, with 13 bases left in between. This chain's CDR3 is CASGAGGYQETQYF. The CDR3 coding sequence is TGTGCCAGTGGCGCAGGGGGGTACCAAGAGACCCAGTACTTC.

The chain is built from TRBV13 and TRBJ2-5; 10 bases fit TRBD1. The DNA end favors TRBJ2-7, so the J call may be wrong. Germline-derived CDR1 and CDR2 are PRHDT and FYEKMQ (reference sequence). The CDR3 runs 15 residues. CDR3 DNA: TGTGCCAGCAGCTCGTCCGGGACAGGGGCCTACGAGCAGTACTTC. This codes for CASSSSGTGAYEQYF.

The rearrangement uses TRBV28 and TRBJ1-5; D ambiguous. In germline, CDR1 is MDHEN, CDR2 SYDVKM. The V end lost 8 bases, the J end lost 3 bases, and 14 bases lay between the germline ends. The CDR3 loop spans 14 amino acids. The CDR3: CASCLRGINQPQHF. The CDR3 bases are TGTGCCAGCTGCCTCCGGGGAATCAATCAGCCCCAGCATTTT.

The rearrangement joins TRBV7-9 to TRBJ1-3; tentatively, D is TRBD1 (6 bases). V lost 5 bases, J lost 0 bases, and 14 bases lay in between. Germline CDR1 is SEHNR and CDR2 is FQNEAQ (reference sequence). The CDR3 loop spans 16 amino acids. In DNA form, the CDR3 reads TGTGCCAGCAGCCAACCGGGACAATTCTCTGGAAACACCATATATTTT. Its protein is CASSQPGQFSGNTIYF.

The CDR3: CASSPLLQSPNQPQHF. DNA of the CDR3: TGTGCCAGTAGCCCCCTTTTGCAGTCTCCCAATCAGCCCCAGCATTTT. The J gene is TRBJ1-5, the V gene TRBV19; D uncertain. Looked up from germline, CDR1 is LNHDA and CDR2 is SQIVND (reference sequence). V dropped 6 bases and J dropped 3 bases, with 18 bases sitting between them. The CDR3 is 16 residues long.

The chain is built from TRBV27 and TRBJ1-2; D perhaps matches TRBD1 (5 bases). CDR1 is MNHEY and CDR2 is SMNVEV in the germline V gene (reference sequence). V dropped 6 bases and J dropped 6 bases, with 20 bases sitting between them. The CDR3 length is 15 residues. CDR3 residues: CASRDRDGGWDGYTF. The CDR3 DNA reads TGTGCCAGCAGAGACCGGGACGGGGGTTGGGATGGCTACACCTTC.

This chain connects TRBV19 to TRBJ1-5; 7 nucleotides line up with TRBD1. J gave up 5 bases and V 7 bases, and 5 bases lay outside the gene matches. The germline V gene encodes CDR1 LNHDA and CDR2 SQIVND (reference sequence). The CDR3 has 13 amino acids. The CDR3 DNA sequence: TGTGCCAGTATTCGACAGGGTGATCAGCCCCAGCATTTT. Translation: CASIRQGDQPQHF.

The genes are TRBV13 and TRBJ2-7; D possibly corresponds to TRBD1 (6 bases). CDR1 is PRHDT, CDR2 FYEKMQ, per germline (reference sequence). V shed 3 bases and J shed 5 bases, with 11 bases lying between them. This CDR3 has 13 residues. CDR3: CASSFDRLNEQYF. As DNA, the CDR3 is TGTGCCAGCAGCTTTGACAGGCTTAACGAGCAGTACTTC.

The V call is TRBV5-4, the J call TRBJ2-6; the D is unclear. CDR1 is SGHNT, CDR2 YYREEE, per germline (reference sequence). The V end lost 7 bases, the J end lost 2 bases, and 10 bases lay between the germline ends. This CDR3 spans 14 amino acids. The CDR3 DNA sequence: TGTGCCAGCGGCCCTAGAGCTGGGGCCAACGTCCTGACTTTC. Protein: CASGPRAGANVLTF. Full variable domain (outside the CDR3, taken from reference TRBV5-4 and TRBJ2-6): ETGVTQSPTHLIKTRGQQVTLRCSSQSGHNTVSWYQQALGQGPQFIFQYYREEENGRGNFPPRFSGLQFPNYSSELNVNALELDDSALYLCASGPRAGANVLTFGAGSRLTVL.

This chain uses TRBV28 with TRBJ2-3; D unresolved. The CDR3 runs to 13 residues. Germline CDR1 MDHEN, CDR2 SYDVKM. V was pared by 3 bases and J by 3 bases, with 7 bases between. The CDR3 bases are TGTGCCAGCAGTTTTGGCAGGACAGATACGCAGTATTTT. Protein product: CASSFGRTDTQYF.

J is TRBJ2-5 and V is TRBV5-6, with 10 bases aligning to TRBD1. Germline CDR1 SGHDT, CDR2 YYEEEE. V shed 1 base and J 3 bases; nucleotides not matched to a gene: 6. The CDR3 is 16 residues long. Here the CDR3 reads CASSLWGQGWKETQYF. The CDR3 region has the DNA TGTGCCAGCAGCTTGTGGGGACAGGGGTGGAAAGAGACCCAGTACTTC.